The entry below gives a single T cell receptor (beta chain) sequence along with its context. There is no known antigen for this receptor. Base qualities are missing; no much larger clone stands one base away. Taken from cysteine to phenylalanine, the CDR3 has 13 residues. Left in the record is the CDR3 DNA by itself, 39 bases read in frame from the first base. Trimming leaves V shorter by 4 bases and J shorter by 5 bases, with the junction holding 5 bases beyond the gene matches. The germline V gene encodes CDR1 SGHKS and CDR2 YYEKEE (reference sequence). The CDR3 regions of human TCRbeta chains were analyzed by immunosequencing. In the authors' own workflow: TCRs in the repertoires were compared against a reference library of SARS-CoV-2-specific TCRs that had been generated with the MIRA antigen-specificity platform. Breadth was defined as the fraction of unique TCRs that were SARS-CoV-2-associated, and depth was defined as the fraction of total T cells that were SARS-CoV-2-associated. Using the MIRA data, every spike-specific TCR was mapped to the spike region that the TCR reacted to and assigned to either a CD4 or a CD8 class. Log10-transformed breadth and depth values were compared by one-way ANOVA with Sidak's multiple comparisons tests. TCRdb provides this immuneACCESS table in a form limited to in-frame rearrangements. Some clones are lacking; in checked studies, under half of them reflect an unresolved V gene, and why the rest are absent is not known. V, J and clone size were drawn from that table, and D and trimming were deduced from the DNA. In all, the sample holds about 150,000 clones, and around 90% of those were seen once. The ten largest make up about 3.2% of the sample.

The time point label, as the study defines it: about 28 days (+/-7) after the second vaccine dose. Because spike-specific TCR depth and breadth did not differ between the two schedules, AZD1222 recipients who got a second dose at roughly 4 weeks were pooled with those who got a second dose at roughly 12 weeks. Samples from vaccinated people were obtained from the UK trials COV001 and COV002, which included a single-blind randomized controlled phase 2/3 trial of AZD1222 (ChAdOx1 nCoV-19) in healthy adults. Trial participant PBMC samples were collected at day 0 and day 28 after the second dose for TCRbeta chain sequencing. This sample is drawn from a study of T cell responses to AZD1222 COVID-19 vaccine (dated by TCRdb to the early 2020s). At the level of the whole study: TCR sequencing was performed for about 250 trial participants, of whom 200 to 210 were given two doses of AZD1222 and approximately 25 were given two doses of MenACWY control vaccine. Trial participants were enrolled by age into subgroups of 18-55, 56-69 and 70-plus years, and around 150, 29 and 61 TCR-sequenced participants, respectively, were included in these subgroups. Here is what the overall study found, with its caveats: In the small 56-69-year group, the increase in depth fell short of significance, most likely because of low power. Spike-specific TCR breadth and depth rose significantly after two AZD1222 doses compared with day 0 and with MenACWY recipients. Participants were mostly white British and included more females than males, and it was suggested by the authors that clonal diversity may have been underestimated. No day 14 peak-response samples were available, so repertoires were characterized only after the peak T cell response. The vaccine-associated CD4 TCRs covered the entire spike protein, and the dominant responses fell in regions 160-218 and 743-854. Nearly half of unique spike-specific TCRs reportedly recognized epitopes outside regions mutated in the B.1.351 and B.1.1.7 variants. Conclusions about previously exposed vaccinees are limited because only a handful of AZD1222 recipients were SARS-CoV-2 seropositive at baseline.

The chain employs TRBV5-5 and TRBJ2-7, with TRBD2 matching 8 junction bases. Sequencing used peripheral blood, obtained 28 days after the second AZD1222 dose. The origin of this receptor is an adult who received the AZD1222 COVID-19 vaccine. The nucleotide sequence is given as TGTGCCAGCAGCCTCGGACTAGCCAACGAGCAGTACTTC. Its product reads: CASSLGLANEQYF.